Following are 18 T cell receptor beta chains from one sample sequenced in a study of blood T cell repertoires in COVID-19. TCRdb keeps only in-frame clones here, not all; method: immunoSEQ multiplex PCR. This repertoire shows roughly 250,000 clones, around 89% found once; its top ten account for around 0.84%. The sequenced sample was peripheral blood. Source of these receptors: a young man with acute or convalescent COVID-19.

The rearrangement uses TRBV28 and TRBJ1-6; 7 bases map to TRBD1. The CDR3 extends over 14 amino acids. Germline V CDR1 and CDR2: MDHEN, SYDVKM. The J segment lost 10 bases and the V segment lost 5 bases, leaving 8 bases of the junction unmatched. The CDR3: CASSGQVSKSPLHF. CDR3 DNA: TGTGCCAGCAGTGGACAGGTTTCGAAATCACCCCTCCACTTT. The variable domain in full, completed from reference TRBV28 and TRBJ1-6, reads DVKVTQSSRYLVKRTGEKVFLECVQDMDHENMFWYRQDPGLGLRLIYFSYDVKMKEKGDIPEGYSVSREKKERFSLILESASTNQTSMYLCASSGQVSKSPLHFGNGTRLTVT.

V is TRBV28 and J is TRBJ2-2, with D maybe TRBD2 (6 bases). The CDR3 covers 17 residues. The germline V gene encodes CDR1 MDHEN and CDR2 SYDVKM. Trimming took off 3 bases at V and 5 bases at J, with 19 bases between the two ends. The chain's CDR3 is CASSFFGDSRGTGELFF. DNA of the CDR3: TGTGCCAGCAGTTTCTTCGGGGACTCTCGGGGGACCGGGGAGCTGTTTTTT.

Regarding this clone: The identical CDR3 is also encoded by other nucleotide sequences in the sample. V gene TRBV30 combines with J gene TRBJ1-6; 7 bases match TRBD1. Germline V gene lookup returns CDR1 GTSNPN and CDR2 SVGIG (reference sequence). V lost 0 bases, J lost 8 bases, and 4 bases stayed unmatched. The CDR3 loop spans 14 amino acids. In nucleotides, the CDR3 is TGTGCCTGGAGTGTACAAGGGGGCTATTCACCCCTCCACTTT. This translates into CAWSVQGGYSPLHF.

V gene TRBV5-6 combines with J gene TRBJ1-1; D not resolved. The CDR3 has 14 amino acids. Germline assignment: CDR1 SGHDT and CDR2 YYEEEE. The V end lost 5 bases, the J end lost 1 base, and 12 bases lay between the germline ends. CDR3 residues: CASRPMRGNTEAFF. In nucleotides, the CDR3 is TGTGCCAGCAGGCCCATGAGAGGGAACACTGAAGCTTTCTTT.

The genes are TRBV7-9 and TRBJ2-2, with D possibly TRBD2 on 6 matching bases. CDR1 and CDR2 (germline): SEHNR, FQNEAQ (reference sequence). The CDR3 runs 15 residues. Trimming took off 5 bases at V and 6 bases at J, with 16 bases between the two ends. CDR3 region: CASSPMEGMAGELFF. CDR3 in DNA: TGTGCCAGCAGCCCCATGGAGGGAATGGCCGGGGAGCTGTTTTTT.

The CDR3 protein is CASSQGGHGYTF. CDR3 in DNA: TGTGCCAGCAGCCAAGGGGGACACGGCTACACCTTC. The genes are TRBV3-1 (or the pseudogene TRBV3-2) and TRBJ1-2; D perhaps matches TRBD1 (6 bases). The length of the CDR3 is 12 residues. Trimming stripped 1 base from V and 8 bases from J, with 8 bases between. Germline V lookup: CDR1 LGHDT, CDR2 YNNKEL (reference sequence).

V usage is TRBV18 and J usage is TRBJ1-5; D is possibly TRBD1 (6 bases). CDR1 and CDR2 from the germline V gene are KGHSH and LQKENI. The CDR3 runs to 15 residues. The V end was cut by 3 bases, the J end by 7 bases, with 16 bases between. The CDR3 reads CASSPDPGVQQPQHF. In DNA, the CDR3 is TGTGCCAGCTCACCTGATCCAGGGGTACAACAGCCCCAGCATTTT.

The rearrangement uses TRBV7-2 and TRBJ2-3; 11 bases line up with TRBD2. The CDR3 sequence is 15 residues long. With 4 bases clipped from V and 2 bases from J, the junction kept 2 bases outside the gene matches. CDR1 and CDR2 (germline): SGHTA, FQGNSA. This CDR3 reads CASSSLAGATDTQYF. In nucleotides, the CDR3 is TGTGCCAGCAGCTCACTAGCGGGAGCCACAGATACGCAGTATTTT.

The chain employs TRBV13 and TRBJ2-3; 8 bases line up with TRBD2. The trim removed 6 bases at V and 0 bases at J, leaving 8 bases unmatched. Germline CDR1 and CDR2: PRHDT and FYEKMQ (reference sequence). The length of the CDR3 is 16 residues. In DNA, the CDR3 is TGTGCCAGCAGTCATACTGCGGGAGGAAGCACAGATACGCAGTATTTT. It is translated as CASSHTAGGSTDTQYF.

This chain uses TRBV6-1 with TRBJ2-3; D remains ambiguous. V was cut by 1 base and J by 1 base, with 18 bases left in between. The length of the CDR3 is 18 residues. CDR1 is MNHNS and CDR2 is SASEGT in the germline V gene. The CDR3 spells CASSEVDNPIRGTDTQYF. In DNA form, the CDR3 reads TGTGCCAGCAGTGAAGTAGACAATCCTATACGAGGCACAGATACGCAGTATTTT.

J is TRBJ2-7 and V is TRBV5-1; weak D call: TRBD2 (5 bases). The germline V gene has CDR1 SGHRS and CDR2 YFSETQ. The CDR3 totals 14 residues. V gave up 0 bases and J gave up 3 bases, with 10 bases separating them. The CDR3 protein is CASSLGPTSYEQYF. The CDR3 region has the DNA TGCGCCAGCAGCTTGGGCCCTACTAGCTACGAGCAGTACTTC.

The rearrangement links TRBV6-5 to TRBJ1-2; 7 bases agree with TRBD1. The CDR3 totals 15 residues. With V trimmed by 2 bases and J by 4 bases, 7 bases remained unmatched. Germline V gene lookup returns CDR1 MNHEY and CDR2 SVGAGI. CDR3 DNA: TGTGCCAGCAGTTACCTCCAGGGGGTCGGCTATGGCTACACCTTC. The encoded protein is CASSYLQGVGYGYTF.

CDR3 loop: CASSYGLAGTYEQYF. The CDR3 DNA is TGTGCCAGCAGTTACGGACTAGCGGGCACCTACGAGCAGTACTTC. V and J are TRBV6-5 and TRBJ2-7; 11 bases are a match to TRBD2. The junction had 2 bases not matched to a gene; V was cut back by 2 bases and J by 2 bases. The CDR3 runs to 15 residues. Germline loops: CDR1 MNHEY, CDR2 SVGAGI.

For the CDR3, the DNA is TGTGCCAGCAGCTTAGCAGGGGGCGACGGCTACACCTTC. Its translation is CASSLAGGDGYTF. V and J are TRBV11-2 and TRBJ1-2; 8 nucleotides match TRBD1. Germline CDR1 is SGHAT and CDR2 is FQNNGV. CDR3 length: 13 amino acids. V trimming: 1 base; J trimming: 8 bases; junction bases outside the gene matches: 3. The whole variable domain, remainder taken from reference TRBV11-2 and TRBJ1-2, is EAGVAQSPRYKIIEKRQSVAFWCNPISGHATLYWYQQILGQGPKLLIQFQNNGVVDDSQLPKDRFSAERLKGVDSTLKIQPAKLEDSAVYLCASSLAGGDGYTFGSGTRLTVV.

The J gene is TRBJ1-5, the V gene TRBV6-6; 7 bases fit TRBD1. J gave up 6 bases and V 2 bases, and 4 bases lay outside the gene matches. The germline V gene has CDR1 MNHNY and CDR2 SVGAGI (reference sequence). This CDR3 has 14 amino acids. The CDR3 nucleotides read TGTGCCAGCAGTTACGACAGGGCTGGTCAGCCCCAGCATTTT. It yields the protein CASSYDRAGQPQHF.

CDR3 DNA: TGCGCCAGCAGCCGGGGAGGGACAGGATTCATCGAGCAGTACTTC. Encoded protein: CASSRGGTGFIEQYF. This sequence joins TRBV5-1 and TRBJ2-7; possible D gene TRBD1, 8 bases. Trimming cost V 4 bases and J 6 bases, with 20 bases left between them. The CDR3 contains 15 residues. Germline CDR1 is SGHRS and CDR2 is YFSETQ. The variable domain in full, completed from reference TRBV5-1 and TRBJ2-7, reads KAGVTQTPRYLIKTRGQQVTLSCSPISGHRSVSWYQQTPGQGLQFLFEYFSETQRNKGNFPGRFSGRQFSNSRSEMNVSTLELGDSALYLCASSRGGTGFIEQYFGPGTRLTVT.

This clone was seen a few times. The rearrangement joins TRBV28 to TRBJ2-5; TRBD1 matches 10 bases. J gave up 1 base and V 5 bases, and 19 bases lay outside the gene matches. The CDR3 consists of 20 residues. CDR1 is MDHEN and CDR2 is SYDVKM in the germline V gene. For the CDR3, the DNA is TGTGCCAGCAGTCCTTTCCGGGACAGGGGTGTCTTAGCGGGCCAAGAGACCCAGTACTTC. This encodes CASSPFRDRGVLAGQETQYF.

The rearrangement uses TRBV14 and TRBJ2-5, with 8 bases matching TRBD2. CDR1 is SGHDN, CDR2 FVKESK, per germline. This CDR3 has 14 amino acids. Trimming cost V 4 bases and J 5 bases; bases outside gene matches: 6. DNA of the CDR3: TGTGCCAGCAGCCTGTCACTAGCGGCGGAGACCCAGTACTTC. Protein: CASSLSLAAETQYF.